This T cell receptor (beta chain) comes out of a study of identical twins. This clonotype has only a few counts. TCRdb re-derived calls from the 5' RACE reads in MiXCR, one entry per CDR3 protein. The sample records about 280,000 distinct CDR3 sequences, more than 6.5% being singletons. V was shortened by 2 bases and J by 7 bases, with 14 bases between the two germline ends. The CDR3 is 15 amino acids. CDR1 and CDR2 from the germline V gene are MNHNS and SASEGT. This same sample was also taken into another study, of yellow fever vaccine responses in identical twins.

The specimen was memory (CD45RO+) T cells sorted from blood. The receptor's source is a woman aged 18-29 years in good health. This chain joins TRBV6-1 and TRBJ1-4, with D hard to call. The CDR3 protein is CASSEMSGESEKLFF. Written as DNA, the CDR3 is TGTGCCAGCAGTGAAATGTCGGGTGAGAGTGAAAAACTGTTTTTT.